This TCR beta chain was documented in a study of blood T cell repertoires in COVID-19 (dated by TCRdb to 2018 to 2020). With regard to the full study: Samples covering the acute and convalescent phases of COVID-19 were provided by collaborators in the United States, Italy and Spain. The prospective study material was composed of cDNA or gDNA derived from T cells, B-cell-depleted T cells, or PBMCs. Subjects who had been exposed to COVID-19, were actively infected with it, or had recovered from it provided the deeply sampled blood TCRbeta repertoires that made up the dataset. The repertoires were released in a freely available public database meant as a resource for research on the immune response to SARS-CoV-2. Samples came from the ongoing ImmuneRACE study (first 160 participants) plus 1,254 subjects from 6 global collaborators. Sample metadata almost always included a de-identified subject ID, COVID-19 status, age in years and sex. Where HLA class I and class II types were available, the types were taken from metadata supplied by the sample provider, not from assay-based typing. On the study overall, not on this receptor specifically: The quantity of clinical and demographic metadata differed by source and by participant and was supplied without curation.

In regard to this clone: Its antigen is unknown. The input lacks base qualities; no much larger clone sits a single base away.

Each collaborating institution followed its own protocols to collect whole blood in K2EDTA tubes. Collaborator samples were shipped for TCRbeta analysis as frozen whole blood, isolated PBMCs, or DNA extracted from either sample type. Deletion took 7 bases off V and 4 bases off J, with a span of 8 bases between the germline ends. CDR1 and CDR2 (MNHEY, SVGAGI) derive from the germline V gene. The CDR3 runs 12 residues from the cysteine to the phenylalanine. Just CDR3 DNA is preserved here, 36 bases in frame from base 1. The immunoSEQ Assay, a bias-controlled multiplex PCR, was used to amplify TCRbeta CDR3 regions from genomic DNA. On the authors' methods: Nucleated cell counts per sample were estimated from amplification of reference gene primers within the assay. To quantify the absolute abundance of each unique TCRbeta CDR3 rearrangement, sequence reads were collapsed and filtered. Productive Simpson clonality was computed per sample as the square root of Simpson's diversity index over productive rearrangements. TCRdb obtained this table from immuneACCESS and retained in-frame rearrangements with V and J assigned. These tables miss some clones; where compared with another copy, unresolved V genes account for less than half of the shortfall, and the remainder is unexplained. Clonal size and the V and J genes are those of that table, whereas D and trimming came from the DNA. The sample table contains about 170,000 clones; only one count was recorded for 85% to 90% of them. In total, the top ten clones hold over 7% of the sample.

The receptor was isolated from an elderly woman in a cohort sampled during active or convalescent COVID-19. Rearrangement joined TRBV6-5 to TRBJ1-5; the D gene identity is not certain. Sequenced material: peripheral blood. The nucleotide sequence is TGTGCCAGCAAGAGGTTGAATCAGCCCCAGCATTTT. Its translation is CASKRLNQPQHF.